Below, 21 T cell receptor beta chains from the same sample are listed, as sequenced in a study of blood T cell repertoires in COVID-19. Sequencing used immunoSEQ multiplex PCR; TCRdb keeps in-frame clones, though not all of them. The sample carries 120,000 or so clones, about 80% recorded once. The source material was peripheral blood. These receptors originate from a woman in her fifties or sixties with acute or convalescent COVID-19.

The chain has TRBV5-1 and TRBJ2-1, with TRBD2 matching 8 bases. Trimming took 4 bases from V and 7 from J; bases not matched to a gene: 13. Germline CDR1 reads SGHRS; CDR2 reads YFSETQ. CDR3 length: 16 residues. The CDR3 here is CASSTFSAGGENEQFF. For the CDR3, the DNA is TGCGCCAGCAGCACTTTCTCGGCGGGGGGCGAGAATGAGCAGTTCTTC.

J is TRBJ2-3 and V is TRBV2, with 7 nucleotides matching TRBD2. This CDR3 is built from 12 residues. J was trimmed by 6 bases and V by 9 bases; bases with no gene match: 6. Germline V gene data show CDR1 as SNHLY and CDR2 as FYNNEI. The CDR3 DNA reads as TGTGCCAGTTCCGGGAGGCCTGATACGCAGTATTTT. Its translation: CASSGRPDTQYF.

The sample holds a few counts of this clone. The V gene is TRBV7-6, the J gene TRBJ2-1; the match to TRBD2 covers 14 bases. Germline V gene sequence: CDR1 SGHVS, CDR2 FNYEAQ. J was trimmed by 9 bases and V by 3 bases; bases with no gene match: 4. The CDR3 is 15 amino acids. The chain's CDR3 is CASSFQGLAGVEQFF. The DNA of the CDR3 is TGTGCCAGCAGCTTCCAGGGACTAGCGGGGGTTGAGCAGTTCTTC.

The chain employs TRBV4-1 and TRBJ2-4; the D is unclear. Deletions cut 0 bases from V and 2 bases from J, with 11 bases between. Germline V lookup: CDR1 MGHRA, CDR2 YSYEKL. CDR3 length: 16 amino acids. Written as DNA, the CDR3 is TGCGCCAGCAGCCAAGATCTTCCAGGAACCAAAAACATTCAGTACTTC. As protein: CASSQDLPGTKNIQYF.

This chain connects TRBV7-2 to TRBJ2-1; TRBD2 might be the D (5 bases). The CDR3 consists of 14 residues. From germline, CDR1 is SGHTA and CDR2 FQGNSA. V lost 2 bases, J lost 5 bases, and 10 bases lay in between. Here the CDR3 reads CASSLRTSHNEQFF. The DNA for the CDR3 is TGTGCCAGCAGCTTAAGGACTTCGCACAATGAGCAGTTCTTC.

The chain carries TRBV5-8 and TRBJ1-5; tentative D call: TRBD1 (6 bases). Germline CDR1 is SGHTS and CDR2 is YDEGEE. This CDR3 comprises 15 residues. The V and J ends lost 4 bases and 3 bases respectively, with 14 bases between them. The CDR3 loop reads CASSPGGQINQPQHF. The CDR3 nucleotides read TGTGCCAGCAGCCCGGGAGGACAGATCAATCAGCCCCAGCATTTT.

The chain combines TRBV5-1 with TRBJ2-5; 9 positions match TRBD2. The CDR3 length is 15 residues. Germline CDR1 reads SGHRS; CDR2 reads YFSETQ. The J segment lost 5 bases and the V segment lost 3 bases, leaving 8 bases of the junction unmatched. The CDR3 protein is CASSWAGGRYETQYF. The CDR3 nucleotides read TGCGCCAGCAGCTGGGCGGGGGGGCGGTATGAGACCCAGTACTTC.

CDR3: CASSQDQGSNQPQHF. For the CDR3, the DNA is TGCGCCAGCAGCCAAGACCAGGGTAGCAATCAGCCCCAGCATTTT. The V and J genes are TRBV4-1 and TRBJ1-5, with a weak D call TRBD1 (5 bases). This CDR3 is 15 amino acids long. Germline V gives CDR1 MGHRA, CDR2 YSYEKL. Trimming shortened V by 0 bases and J by 0 bases, and 6 bases separated the two germline ends.

The chain has TRBV12-3 or TRBV12-4 and TRBJ1-2; TRBD1 is a possible D gene (6 bases). V shed 7 bases and J shed 7 bases, with 16 bases lying between them. This CDR3 spans 13 amino acids. CDR3 sequence (DNA): TGTGCCAGCAAATACAGGGTGGGAAGTGGCTACACCTTC. Residues: CASKYRVGSGYTF.

This clone was counted a few times. The chain joins TRBV2 to TRBJ1-5; no reliable D call. Per germline, CDR1 SNHLY and CDR2 FYNNEI. The V end lost 1 base, the J end lost 6 bases, and 7 bases lay between the germline ends. The CDR3 spans 13 residues. DNA for the CDR3: TGTGCCAGCAGTGAAGTGAGAAGTCAGCCCCAGCATTTT. Residues: CASSEVRSQPQHF.

The V gene is TRBV29-1, the J gene TRBJ2-5; 13 bases fit TRBD2. Per germline, CDR1 SQVTM and CDR2 ANQGSEA. J was trimmed by 4 bases and V by 5 bases; bases with no gene match: 10. The CDR3 loop spans 16 amino acids. The CDR3 DNA is TGCAGCGTTCGACGGACTAGCGGGAGTTTGGGAGAGACCCAGTACTTC. Translated: CSVRRTSGSLGETQYF.

The chain employs TRBV27 and TRBJ1-5; 9 bases agree with TRBD1. The CDR3 is 15 residues long. V was clipped by 10 bases and J by 4 bases; unmatched bases: 11. The V gene's germline CDR1 is MNHEY and CDR2 SMNVEV (reference sequence). The CDR3 DNA reads as TGTGCCACGAAATTAAGGACAGGGGTTAATCAGCCCCAGCATTTT. This gives the protein CATKLRTGVNQPQHF.

The chain links TRBV9 to TRBJ2-2, with D hard to call. Germline V gene data show CDR1 as SGDLS and CDR2 as YYNGEE. Trimming shortened V by 6 bases and J by 0 bases, and 9 bases separated the two germline ends. The CDR3 consists of 14 residues. The CDR3 DNA follows: TGTGCCAGCACGGGTACCACGAACACCGGGGAGCTGTTTTTT. Protein product: CASTGTTNTGELFF.

V is TRBV7-8 and J is TRBJ1-2; D gene uncertain. The CDR3 is 14 residues long. V was pared by 1 base and J by 4 bases, with 10 bases between. Germline V lookup: CDR1 SGHVS, CDR2 FQNEAQ. The CDR3 DNA sequence: TGTGCCAGCAGCTTAGTTCTGCGAAGCTATGGCTACACCTTC. It encodes CASSLVLRSYGYTF.

The chain combines TRBV28 with TRBJ2-2; D may be TRBD2 (6 bases). Germline V gene lookup returns CDR1 MDHEN and CDR2 SYDVKM. CDR3 length equals 15 residues. Trimming shortened V by 2 bases and J by 5 bases, and 12 bases separated the two germline ends. The CDR3 spells CASSLPGAGTGELFF. In DNA form, the CDR3 reads TGTGCCAGCAGTTTACCGGGAGCGGGTACCGGGGAGCTGTTTTTT.

The CDR3 sequence is CASSLMGQGYGANVLTF. In nucleotides, the CDR3 is TGTGCCAGCAGCTTAATGGGACAGGGCTATGGGGCCAACGTCCTGACTTTC. The chain links TRBV7-8 to TRBJ2-6, with 9 bases that match TRBD1. CDR3 size: 17 residues. Germline V gives CDR1 SGHVS, CDR2 FQNEAQ. The V and J ends lost 2 bases and 3 bases, in that order; junction bases with no gene match: 5.

The chain uses TRBV15 and TRBJ2-1; the match to TRBD2 covers 14 bases. The trim removed 0 bases at V and 9 bases at J, leaving 10 bases unmatched. CDR1 and CDR2 from the germline V gene are LNHNV and YYDKDF (reference sequence). The CDR3 runs to 18 residues. The CDR3 coding sequence is TGTGCCACCAGCAGAGATTATGGGACTAGCGGGAGTGTGTTTGAGCAGTTCTTC. Translation: CATSRDYGTSGSVFEQFF.

V is TRBV5-4 and J is TRBJ2-1, with 9 bases fitting TRBD1. The CDR3 sequence is 15 residues long. The V and J ends lost 7 bases and 4 bases, in that order; junction bases with no gene match: 9. CDR1 and CDR2 from the germline V gene are SGHNT and YYREEE (reference sequence). The CDR3 region has the DNA TGTGCCAGCCGCCCCGACAGGGGGAGTTACAATGAGCAGTTCTTC. It specifies CASRPDRGSYNEQFF.

This rearrangement joins TRBV27 to TRBJ2-5; unclear D gene. V was cut by 2 bases and J by 1 base, with 14 bases left in between. This CDR3 comprises 16 residues. CDR1 MNHEY and CDR2 SMNVEV come from the germline V gene (reference sequence). The CDR3 protein is CASSLGRSMTQETQYF. DNA for the CDR3: TGTGCCAGCAGTTTAGGCCGGAGTATGACCCAAGAGACCCAGTACTTC.

The CDR3, as DNA: TGTGCCAGCAGTGAATCCAGGGGGTGGACTAACCATCCTCTACGGATAGCTTTCTTT. Its protein product is CASSESRGWTNHPLRIAFF. The chain carries TRBV6-1 and TRBJ1-1; 7 positions agree with TRBD1. J lost 10 bases, V lost 2 bases, and 25 bases had no gene match. Germline-derived CDR1 and CDR2 are MNHNS and SASEGT. This CDR3 is built from 19 residues.

The chain has TRBV4-2 and TRBJ1-5, with 8 bases matching TRBD1. The CDR3 has 15 amino acids. The ends lost 0 bases at V and 9 bases at J; junction bases unmatched: 7. CDR1 is LGHNA and CDR2 is YNFKEQ in the germline V gene. CDR3 sequence reads: CASSQDPQGARPQHF. The DNA for the CDR3 is TGTGCCAGCAGCCAAGATCCCCAGGGGGCTCGGCCCCAGCATTTT.